These 13 T cell receptor beta chains came from one sample sequenced in a study of identical twins. TCRdb called the 5' RACE reads again in MiXCR, with one record for every CDR3 protein. The sample gives 450,000 to 650,000 distinct CDR3 sequences, 9% to 10% of which show up once; roughly 3% is in the top ten. Another study also made use of these data, one on yellow fever vaccine responses in identical twins.

The sequencing input was PBMCs. The receptors were gathered from a woman younger than 30 in good health.

This clonotype was found a few times. This chain connects TRBV7-2 to TRBJ2-3; the D call may be TRBD1 or TRBD2 (5 bases each). V lost 3 bases and J lost 2, with 15 bases in between. Germline values: CDR1 SGHTA, CDR2 FQGNSA. The CDR3 extends over 16 amino acids. CDR3 sequence reads: CASSFTGPRLTDTQYF. The CDR3 bases are TGTGCCAGCAGCTTCACGGGACCCCGGCTCACAGATACGCAGTATTTT.

This clonotype was counted ten times or more. CDR3 sequence (DNA): TGTGCCACCAGCAGGGGACGGTATAGCAATCAGCCCCAGCATTTT. Translation gives CATSRGRYSNQPQHF. J is TRBJ1-5 and V is TRBV15; perhaps TRBD1 as D (5 bases). The length of the CDR3 is 15 residues. Germline V gene sequence: CDR1 LNHNV, CDR2 YYDKDF (reference sequence). V lost 3 bases to trimming and J lost 0 bases, with 9 bases between them.

This clonotype was picked up a small number of times. The gene calls are TRBV5-6 and TRBJ2-2, with 7 bases aligning to TRBD1. The CDR3 sequence is 15 residues long. CDR1 and CDR2 from the germline V gene are SGHDT and YYEEEE. J lost 2 bases, V lost 4 bases, and 5 bases had no gene match. CDR3 region: CASSRDRSNTGELFF. CDR3 DNA: TGTGCCAGCAGCCGGGACAGATCAAACACCGGGGAGCTGTTTTTT. Full variable domain (rest looked up from reference TRBV5-6 and TRBJ2-2): DAGVTQSPTHLIKTRGQQVTLRCSPKSGHDTVSWYQQALGQGPQFIFQYYEEEERQRGNFPDRFSGHQFPNYSSELNVNALLLGDSALYLCASSRDRSNTGELFFGEGSRLTVL.

This clonotype was counted at least ten times. The chain is built from TRBV3-1 and TRBJ2-2; D is perhaps TRBD1 (5 bases). From germline, CDR1 is LGHDT and CDR2 YNNKEL (reference sequence). Trimming took 4 bases from V and 1 from J, leaving 10 bases between them. This CDR3 region has 15 residues. CDR3 sequence: CASSPRRGNTGELFF. The CDR3 coding sequence is TGTGCCAGCAGCCCTCGAAGGGGGAACACCGGGGAGCTGTTTTTT. The full variable domain, completed using reference TRBV3-1 and TRBJ2-2, is DTAVSQTPKYLVTQMGNDKSIKCEQNLGHDTMYWYKQDSKKFLKIMFSYNNKELIINETVPNRFSPKSPDKAHLNLHINSLELGDSAVYFCASSPRRGNTGELFFGEGSRLTVL.

This clonotype came up many times. The V and J genes are TRBV4-1 and TRBJ2-5; D gene unclear. This CDR3 is 13 amino acids long. CDR1 MGHRA and CDR2 YSYEKL come from the germline V gene. V lost 3 bases, J lost 5 bases, and 10 bases lay in between. The CDR3 loop is CASSQVGVETQYF. DNA of the CDR3: TGCGCCAGCAGCCAGGTTGGGGTCGAGACCCAGTACTTC.

J is TRBJ1-1 and V is TRBV12-3 or TRBV12-4, with 7 bases lining up with TRBD1. The CDR3 is made up of 14 amino acids. The V and J ends lost 6 bases and 3 bases, in that order; junction bases with no gene match: 7. The CDR3 DNA sequence: TGTGCCAGCAGGGGAGGGACAGCCTACACTGAAGCTTTCTTT. Protein: CASRGGTAYTEAFF.

The V and J genes are TRBV7-9 and TRBJ2-3; the D is unclear. V was cut by 5 bases and J by 4 bases, with 13 bases left in between. The CDR3 contains 14 residues. From germline, CDR1 is SEHNR and CDR2 FQNEAQ (reference sequence). In nucleotides, the CDR3 is TGTGCCAGCAGCAGCTGGGCCGGGCCAGATACGCAGTATTTT. Translation: CASSSWAGPDTQYF. Variable domain in full (rest from reference TRBV7-9 and TRBJ2-3): DTGVSQNPRHKITKRGQNVTFRCDPISEHNRLYWYRQTLGQGPEFLTYFQNEAQLEKSRLLSDRFSAERPKGSFSTLEIQRTEQGDSAMYLCASSSWAGPDTQYFGPGTRLTVL.

Only a few counts were recorded for this clonotype. This sequence joins TRBV11-2 and TRBJ2-3, with TRBD2 matching over 8 bases. The CDR3 sequence is 16 residues long. Trimming cost V 3 bases and J 5 bases; bases outside gene matches: 10. CDR1 SGHAT and CDR2 FQNNGV come from the germline V gene. CDR3: CASSFLAGRGVDTQYF. CDR3 DNA sequence: TGTGCCAGCAGCTTCTTAGCGGGGAGAGGGGTAGATACGCAGTATTTT.

This clonotype was recorded at least ten times. V gene TRBV5-5 combines with J gene TRBJ1-5, with D possibly matching TRBD1 (5 bases). V lost 5 bases, J lost 6 bases, and 15 bases lay in between. The CDR3 contains 14 residues. Germline loops: CDR1 SGHKS, CDR2 YYEKEE (reference sequence). CDR3: CASSNRSRRQPQHF. The CDR3 DNA reads TGTGCCAGCAGTAACAGGTCTCGTCGTCAGCCCCAGCATTTT.

In this sample, this clonotype turned up many times. The chain has TRBV20-1 and TRBJ1-5; D unresolved. The CDR3 length is 15 residues. V lost 1 base and J lost 1, with 11 bases in between. The germline V gene has CDR1 DFQATT and CDR2 SNEGSKA (reference sequence). The CDR3 region is CSARVEGGSNQPQHF. The CDR3 nucleotides read TGCAGTGCTAGAGTGGAGGGAGGGAGCAATCAGCCCCAGCATTTT.

This clonotype came up a few times. The rearrangement links TRBV4-1 to TRBJ2-7; D is undetermined. CDR1 is MGHRA and CDR2 is YSYEKL in the germline V gene. The V and J ends lost 1 base and 2 bases respectively, with 12 bases between them. The CDR3 contains 15 residues. The CDR3 is CASSQVGIAPYEQYF. The CDR3 DNA reads TGCGCCAGCAGCCAAGTGGGTATCGCCCCCTACGAGCAGTACTTC.

This clonotype appeared a few times. The chain carries TRBV20-1 and TRBJ2-5, with TRBD2 matching 9 bases. V was pared by 6 bases and J by 5 bases, with 7 bases of the junction left unmatched. CDR1 and CDR2 from the germline V gene are DFQATT and SNEGSKA (reference sequence). The CDR3 contains 13 residues. The CDR3 protein is CSAKSGLAETQYF. The CDR3 nucleotides are TGCAGTGCAAAAAGCGGACTAGCGGAGACCCAGTACTTC.

This clonotype came up a few times. This chain connects TRBV3-1 to TRBJ2-1; D uncertain. The CDR3 extends over 14 amino acids. V lost 0 bases, J lost 8 bases, and 11 bases lay in between. The germline V gene has CDR1 LGHDT and CDR2 YNNKEL (reference sequence). The CDR3 bases are TGTGCCAGCAGCCAAGAATTCCTAGTGGATGAGCAGTTCTTC. Translated: CASSQEFLVDEQFF.